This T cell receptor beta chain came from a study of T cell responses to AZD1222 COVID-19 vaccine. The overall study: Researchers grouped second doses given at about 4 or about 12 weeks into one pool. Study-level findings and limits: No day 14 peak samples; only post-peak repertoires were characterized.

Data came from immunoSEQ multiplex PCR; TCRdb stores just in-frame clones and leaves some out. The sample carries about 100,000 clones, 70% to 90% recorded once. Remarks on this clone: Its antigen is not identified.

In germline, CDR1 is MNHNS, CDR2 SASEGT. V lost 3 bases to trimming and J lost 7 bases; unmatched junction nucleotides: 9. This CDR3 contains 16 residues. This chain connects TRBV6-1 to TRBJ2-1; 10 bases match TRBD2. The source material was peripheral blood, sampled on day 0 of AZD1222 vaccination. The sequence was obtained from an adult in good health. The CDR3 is CASSDLGLAGVNEQFF. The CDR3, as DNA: TGTGCCAGCAGTGATCTAGGCCTAGCGGGAGTGAATGAGCAGTTCTTC.